This entry lists 13 T cell receptor beta chains sequenced from one sample in a study of blood T cells in healthy people across ages. Combining a sample-barcoded 5' primer with a J-beta primer mix, a second PCR ran for about 7 to 11 cycles. TCRdb redid the calling of the 5' RACE reads with MiXCR, one entry per CDR3 protein. Among 790,000 or so distinct CDR3 sequences listed, roughly three fifths were seen once. The sequenced sample consisted of blood. The receptors originated from a man aged 40-50 years in good health.

In its sample, this clonotype was seen a few times. J is TRBJ2-5 and V is TRBV29-1; a possible D gene is TRBD1 (6 bases). Per the germline V gene, CDR1 is SQVTM and CDR2 is ANQGSEA. The V end lost 5 bases, the J end lost 5 bases, and 18 bases lay between the germline ends. CDR3 length: 14 residues. The CDR3 is CSVTGQLRGETQYF. The CDR3 nucleotides read TGCAGCGTTACCGGACAGCTCCGTGGGGAGACCCAGTACTTC.

The chain joins TRBV28 to TRBJ2-7, with 7 bases fitting TRBD1. Germline CDR1 MDHEN, CDR2 SYDVKM. The J segment lost 4 bases and the V segment lost 4 bases, leaving 10 bases of the junction unmatched. CDR3 size: 15 residues. Here the CDR3 reads CASSSRRTGEYEQYF. The CDR3 DNA reads TGTGCCAGCAGTTCCCGCCGGACAGGAGAATACGAGCAGTACTTC. The full variable domain, rest sourced from reference TRBV28 and TRBJ2-7, is DVKVTQSSRYLVKRTGEKVFLECVQDMDHENMFWYRQDPGLGLRLIYFSYDVKMKEKGDIPEGYSVSREKKERFSLILESASTNQTSMYLCASSSRRTGEYEQYFGPGTRLTVT.

The rearrangement links TRBV29-1 to TRBJ1-2, with 7 bases aligning to TRBD1. Germline loops: CDR1 SQVTM, CDR2 ANQGSEA. The CDR3 spans 20 residues. V was pared by 1 base and J by 4 bases, with 24 bases of the junction left unmatched. The CDR3 loop is CSVEGLAARPGQSLAYGYTF. The CDR3 nucleotides are TGCAGCGTTGAAGGATTAGCCGCAAGGCCGGGACAGAGTTTAGCCTATGGCTACACCTTC.

The chain combines TRBV5-1 with TRBJ2-7, with 8 bases lining up with TRBD1. Germline V lookup: CDR1 SGHRS, CDR2 YFSETQ. Trimming took 4 bases from V and 2 from J; bases not matched to a gene: 14. The CDR3 has 17 amino acids. For the CDR3, the DNA is TGCGCCAGCAGCGGTGACAGGGGCCAACATCCTACCTACGAGCAGTACTTC. Translating it yields CASSGDRGQHPTYEQYF.

The DNA for the CDR3 is TGCGCCAGCAGCTCCTATATACTAGCGCACGGGGAGGATACGCAGTATTTT. This gives the protein CASSSYILAHGEDTQYF. The chain joins TRBV5-1 to TRBJ2-3, with 7 bases fitting TRBD2. This CDR3 is 17 amino acids long. The germline gives CDR1 SGHRS, CDR2 YFSETQ. With 3 bases clipped from V and 6 bases from J, the junction kept 16 bases outside the gene matches.

The chain combines TRBV4-1 with TRBJ2-5; 9 nucleotides agree with TRBD2. Losses at the gene ends were 8 bases for V and 11 bases for J; bases not matched to a gene: 15. The germline gives CDR1 MGHRA, CDR2 YSYEKL. The CDR3 totals 14 residues. CDR3 residues: CASCAGGPRTEQYF. CDR3 in DNA: TGCGCCAGCTGTGCGGGAGGGCCGAGAACTGAGCAGTACTTC.

This chain joins TRBV7-2 and TRBJ1-1; D gene ambiguous. The CDR3 totals 15 residues. CDR1 is SGHTA and CDR2 is FQGNSA in the germline V gene. V lost 1 base and J lost 0, with 9 bases in between. Here the CDR3 DNA reads TGTGCCAGCAGCTTAGTCACAGTAATGAACACTGAAGCTTTCTTT. The encoded protein is CASSLVTVMNTEAFF. Variable domain in full (rest from reference TRBV7-2 and TRBJ1-1): GAGVSQSPSNKVTEKGKDVELRCDPISGHTALYWYRQSLGQGLEFLIYFQGNSAPDKSGLPSDRFSAERTGGSVSTLTIQRTQQEDSAVYLCASSLVTVMNTEAFFGQGTRLTVV.

This clonotype was counted once. The CDR3 region is CARRDVKNEQFF. As DNA, the CDR3 is TGTGCCAGAAGGGACGTCAAGAATGAGCAGTTCTTC. This chain links TRBV21-1 with TRBJ2-1. TRBV21-1 is a documented pseudogene. This CDR3 is built from 12 residues.

The rearrangement joins TRBV5-1 to TRBJ1-2; D uncertain. The V end was cut by 5 bases, the J end by 4 bases, with 15 bases between. Germline V lookup: CDR1 SGHRS, CDR2 YFSETQ. This CDR3 is built from 14 residues. CDR3 residues: CASSPSFILYGYTF. The CDR3, as DNA: TGCGCCAGCAGTCCTTCATTTATCCTCTATGGCTACACCTTC.

In this sample, this clonotype turned up a few times. The CDR3 DNA reads as TGTGCCAGCAGCAAGTGGCCAGCAGGGCTATACAATGAGCAGTTCTTC. Amino acid sequence: CASSKWPAGLYNEQFF. The chain is built from TRBV21-1 and TRBJ2-1; the tabulated D call, TRBD1, remains unverified against the DNA. TRBV21-1 is a pseudogene locus. This CDR3 has 16 amino acids.

In its sample, this clonotype was seen a few times. The J gene is TRBJ2-5, the V gene TRBV29-1, with D possibly matching TRBD1 (7 bases). Looked up from germline, CDR1 is SQVTM and CDR2 is ANQGSEA. V was clipped by 0 bases and J by 2 bases, with 19 bases between them. This CDR3 comprises 17 residues. CDR3 in DNA: TGCAGCGTTGAAGATCGGCGCTGGGGGGACAGACAAGAGACCCAGTACTTC. Translation gives CSVEDRRWGDRQETQYF.

This clonotype turned up a few times. The chain is built from TRBV20-1 and TRBJ2-7; the D gene is possibly TRBD1 (6 bases). V shed 1 base and J shed 6 bases, with 10 bases lying between them. This CDR3 is built from 12 residues. Germline CDR1 DFQATT, CDR2 SNEGSKA (reference sequence). CDR3 coding DNA: TGCAGTGCTAGAGGGACAGTGGTCGAGCAGTACTTC. Translated, it gives CSARGTVVEQYF.

The chain joins TRBV10-3 to TRBJ1-6, with 9 bases aligning to TRBD1. The length of the CDR3 is 13 residues. Trimming removed 10 bases from V and 6 bases from J; junction bases left unmatched: 4. Germline V CDR1 and CDR2: ENHRY, SYGVKD. In DNA form, the CDR3 reads TGTGCCACCATGGGACAGGGTAATTCACCCCTCCACTTT. The encoded protein is CATMGQGNSPLHF.